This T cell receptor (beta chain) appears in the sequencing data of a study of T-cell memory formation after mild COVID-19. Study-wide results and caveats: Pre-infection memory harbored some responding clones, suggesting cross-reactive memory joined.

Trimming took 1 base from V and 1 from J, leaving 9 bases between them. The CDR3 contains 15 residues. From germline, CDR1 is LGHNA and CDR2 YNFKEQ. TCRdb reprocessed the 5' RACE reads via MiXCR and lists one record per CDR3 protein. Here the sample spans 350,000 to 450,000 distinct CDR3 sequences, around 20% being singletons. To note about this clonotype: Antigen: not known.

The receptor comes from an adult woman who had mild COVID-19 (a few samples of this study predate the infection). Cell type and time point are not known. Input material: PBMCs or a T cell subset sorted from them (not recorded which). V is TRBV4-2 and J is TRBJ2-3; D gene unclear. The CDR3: CASSQVYRGTDTQYF. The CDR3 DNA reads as TGTGCCAGCAGCCAAGTGTATAGGGGCACAGATACGCAGTATTTT.